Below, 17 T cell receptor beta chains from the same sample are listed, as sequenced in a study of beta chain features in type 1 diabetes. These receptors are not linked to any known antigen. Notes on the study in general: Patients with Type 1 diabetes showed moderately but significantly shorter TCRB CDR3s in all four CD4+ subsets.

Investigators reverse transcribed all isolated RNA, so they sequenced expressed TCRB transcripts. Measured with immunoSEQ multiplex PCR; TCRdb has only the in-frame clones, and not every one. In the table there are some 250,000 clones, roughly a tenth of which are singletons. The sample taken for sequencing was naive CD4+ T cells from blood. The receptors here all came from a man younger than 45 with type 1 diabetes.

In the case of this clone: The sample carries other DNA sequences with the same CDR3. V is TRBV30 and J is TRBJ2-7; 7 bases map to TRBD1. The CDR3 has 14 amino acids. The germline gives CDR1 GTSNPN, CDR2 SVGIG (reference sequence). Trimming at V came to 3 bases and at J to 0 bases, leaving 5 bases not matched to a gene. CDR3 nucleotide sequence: TGTGCCTGGAGCGTAGGGGGCAGCTCCTACGAGCAGTACTTC. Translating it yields CAWSVGGSSYEQYF.

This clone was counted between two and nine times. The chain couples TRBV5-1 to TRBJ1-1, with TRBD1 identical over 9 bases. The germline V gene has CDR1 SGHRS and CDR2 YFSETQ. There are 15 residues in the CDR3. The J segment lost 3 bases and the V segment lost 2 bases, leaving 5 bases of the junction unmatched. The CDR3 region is CASSFRTGEDTEAFF. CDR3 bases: TGCGCCAGCAGCTTCCGGACAGGGGAGGACACTGAAGCTTTCTTT. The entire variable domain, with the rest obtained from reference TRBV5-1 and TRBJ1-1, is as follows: KAGVTQTPRYLIKTRGQQVTLSCSPISGHRSVSWYQQTPGQGLQFLFEYFSETQRNKGNFPGRFSGRQFSNSRSEMNVSTLELGDSALYLCASSFRTGEDTEAFFGQGTRLTVV.

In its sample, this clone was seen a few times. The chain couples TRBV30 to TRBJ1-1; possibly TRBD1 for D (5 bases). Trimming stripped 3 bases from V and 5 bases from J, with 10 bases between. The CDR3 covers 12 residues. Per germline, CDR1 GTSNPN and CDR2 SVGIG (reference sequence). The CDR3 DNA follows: TGTGCCTGGAGGTCGGGGGGTACTGAAGCTTTCTTT. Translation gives CAWRSGGTEAFF.

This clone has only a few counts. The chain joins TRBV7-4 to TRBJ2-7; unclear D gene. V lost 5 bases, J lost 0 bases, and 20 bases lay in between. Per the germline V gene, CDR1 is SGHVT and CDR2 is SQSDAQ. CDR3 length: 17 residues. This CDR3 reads CASSPPCEASSSYEQYF. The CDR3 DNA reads TGTGCCAGCAGCCCCCCATGCGAAGCGTCCTCCTCCTACGAGCAGTACTTC.

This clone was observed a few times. As DNA, the CDR3 is TGTGCCAGCAGTGACAGGCGGAACACTGAAGCTTTCTTT. The encoded protein is CASSDRRNTEAFF. The chain recombines TRBV2 with TRBJ1-1; no firm D call. The CDR3 length is 13 residues. Germline V lookup: CDR1 SNHLY, CDR2 FYNNEI. V shed 3 bases and J shed 1 base, with 6 bases lying between them.

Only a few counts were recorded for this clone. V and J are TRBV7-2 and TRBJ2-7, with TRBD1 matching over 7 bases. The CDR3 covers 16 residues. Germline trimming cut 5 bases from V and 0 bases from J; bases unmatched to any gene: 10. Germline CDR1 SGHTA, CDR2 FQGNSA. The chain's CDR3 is CASSRRRQGSSYEQYF. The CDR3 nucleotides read TGTGCCAGCAGCAGGAGACGACAGGGTAGCTCCTACGAGCAGTACTTC.

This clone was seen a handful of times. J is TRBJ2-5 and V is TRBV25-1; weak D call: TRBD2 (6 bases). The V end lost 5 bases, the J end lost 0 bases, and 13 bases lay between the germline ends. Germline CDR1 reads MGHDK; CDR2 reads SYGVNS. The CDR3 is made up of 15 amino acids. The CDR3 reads CASSSDRDYQETQYF. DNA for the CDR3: TGTGCCAGCAGTTCAGACCGGGACTACCAAGAGACCCAGTACTTC.

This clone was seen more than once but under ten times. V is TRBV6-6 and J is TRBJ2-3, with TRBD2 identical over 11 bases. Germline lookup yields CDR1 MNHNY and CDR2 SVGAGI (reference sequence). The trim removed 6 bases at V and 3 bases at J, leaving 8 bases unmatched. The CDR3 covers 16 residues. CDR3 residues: CASSWGLAGGTDTQYF. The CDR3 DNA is TGTGCCAGCAGCTGGGGGCTAGCGGGGGGAACAGATACGCAGTATTTT.

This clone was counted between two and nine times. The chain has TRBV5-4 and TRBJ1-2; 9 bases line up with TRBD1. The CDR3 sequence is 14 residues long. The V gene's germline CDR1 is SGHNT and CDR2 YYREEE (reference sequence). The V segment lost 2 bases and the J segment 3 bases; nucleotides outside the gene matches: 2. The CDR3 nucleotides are TGTGCCAGCAGCTTACAGGGGGCGGACTATGGCTACACCTTC. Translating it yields CASSLQGADYGYTF.

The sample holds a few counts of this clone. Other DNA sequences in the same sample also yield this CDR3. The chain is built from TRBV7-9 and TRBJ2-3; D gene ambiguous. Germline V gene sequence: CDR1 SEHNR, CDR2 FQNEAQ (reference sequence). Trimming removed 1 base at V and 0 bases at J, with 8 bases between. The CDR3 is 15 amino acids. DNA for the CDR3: TGTGCCAGCAGCTTAGGGGTGACTAGCACAGATACGCAGTATTTT. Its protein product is CASSLGVTSTDTQYF.

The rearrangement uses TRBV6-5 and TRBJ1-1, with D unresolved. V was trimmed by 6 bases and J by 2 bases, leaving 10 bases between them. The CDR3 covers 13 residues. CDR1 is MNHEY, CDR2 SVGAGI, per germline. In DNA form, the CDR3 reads TGTGCCAGCAGGTTCAGTCCTAACACTGAAGCTTTCTTT. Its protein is CASRFSPNTEAFF.

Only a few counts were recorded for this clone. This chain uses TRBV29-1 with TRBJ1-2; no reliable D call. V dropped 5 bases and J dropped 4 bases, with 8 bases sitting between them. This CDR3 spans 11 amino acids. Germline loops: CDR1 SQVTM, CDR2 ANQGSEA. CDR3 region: CSVILSYGYTF. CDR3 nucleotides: TGCAGCGTTATACTGAGCTATGGCTACACCTTC.

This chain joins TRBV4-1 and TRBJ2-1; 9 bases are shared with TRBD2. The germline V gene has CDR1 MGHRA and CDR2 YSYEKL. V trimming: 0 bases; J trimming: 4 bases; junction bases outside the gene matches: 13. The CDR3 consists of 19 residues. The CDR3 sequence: CASSQDRLTERGDYNEQFF. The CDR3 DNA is TGCGCCAGCAGCCAAGATAGGCTTACGGAGCGGGGGGATTACAATGAGCAGTTCTTC.

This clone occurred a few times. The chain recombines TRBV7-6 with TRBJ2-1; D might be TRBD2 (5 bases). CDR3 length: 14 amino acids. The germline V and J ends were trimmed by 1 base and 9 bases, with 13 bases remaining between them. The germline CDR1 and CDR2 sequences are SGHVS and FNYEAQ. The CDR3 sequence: CASSLVYSGGEQFF. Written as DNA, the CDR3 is TGTGCCAGCAGCTTAGTCTACAGTGGAGGTGAGCAGTTCTTC.

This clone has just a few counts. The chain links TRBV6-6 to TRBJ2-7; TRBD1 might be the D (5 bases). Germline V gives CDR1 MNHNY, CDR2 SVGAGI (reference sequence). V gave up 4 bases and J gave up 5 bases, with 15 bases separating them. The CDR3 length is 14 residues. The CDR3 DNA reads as TGTGCCAGCAGTTTTATCAGGGTTAAACACGAGCAGTACTTC. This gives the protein CASSFIRVKHEQYF.

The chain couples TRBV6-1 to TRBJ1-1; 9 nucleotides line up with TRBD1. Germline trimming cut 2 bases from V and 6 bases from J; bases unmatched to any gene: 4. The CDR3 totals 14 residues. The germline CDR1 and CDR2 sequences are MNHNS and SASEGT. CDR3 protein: CASSENRDRAEAFF. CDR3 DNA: TGTGCCAGCAGTGAAAACCGGGACAGGGCTGAAGCTTTCTTT.

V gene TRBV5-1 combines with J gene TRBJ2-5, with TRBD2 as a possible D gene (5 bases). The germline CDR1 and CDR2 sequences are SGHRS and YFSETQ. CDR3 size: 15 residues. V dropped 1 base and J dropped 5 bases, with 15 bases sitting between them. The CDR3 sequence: CASSLLPGVGETQYF. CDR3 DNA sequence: TGCGCCAGCAGCTTGCTGCCCGGGGTCGGGGAGACCCAGTACTTC.